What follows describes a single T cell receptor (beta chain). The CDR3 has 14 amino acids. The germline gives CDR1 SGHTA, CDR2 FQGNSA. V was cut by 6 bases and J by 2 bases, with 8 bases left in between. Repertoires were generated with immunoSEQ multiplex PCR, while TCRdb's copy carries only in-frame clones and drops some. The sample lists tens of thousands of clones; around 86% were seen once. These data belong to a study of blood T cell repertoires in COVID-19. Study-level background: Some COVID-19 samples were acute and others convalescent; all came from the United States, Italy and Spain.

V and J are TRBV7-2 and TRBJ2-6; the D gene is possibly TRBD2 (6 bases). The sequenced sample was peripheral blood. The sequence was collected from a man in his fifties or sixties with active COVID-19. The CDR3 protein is CASRSGAGANVLTF. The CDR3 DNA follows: TGTGCCAGCAGGTCGGGGGCTGGGGCCAACGTCCTGACTTTC.